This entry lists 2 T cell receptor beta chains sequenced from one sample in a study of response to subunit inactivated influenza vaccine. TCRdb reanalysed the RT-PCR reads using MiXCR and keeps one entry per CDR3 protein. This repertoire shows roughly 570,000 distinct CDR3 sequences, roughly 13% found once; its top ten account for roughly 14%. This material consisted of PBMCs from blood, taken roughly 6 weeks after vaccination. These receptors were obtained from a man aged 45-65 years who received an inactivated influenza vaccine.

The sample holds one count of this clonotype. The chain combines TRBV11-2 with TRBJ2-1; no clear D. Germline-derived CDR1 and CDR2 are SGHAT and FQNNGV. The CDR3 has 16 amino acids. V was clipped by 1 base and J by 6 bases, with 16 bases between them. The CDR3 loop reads CASSLGLGLVTNEQFF. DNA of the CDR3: TGTGCCAGCAGCTTAGGGTTAGGTTTGGTTACCAATGAGCAGTTCTTC.

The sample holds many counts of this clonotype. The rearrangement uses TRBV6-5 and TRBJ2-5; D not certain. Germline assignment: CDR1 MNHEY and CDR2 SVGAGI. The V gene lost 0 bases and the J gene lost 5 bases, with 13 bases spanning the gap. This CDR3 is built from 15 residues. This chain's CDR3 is CASSYSTARVETQYF. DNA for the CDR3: TGTGCCAGCAGTTACTCGACCGCTCGAGTGGAGACCCAGTACTTC.